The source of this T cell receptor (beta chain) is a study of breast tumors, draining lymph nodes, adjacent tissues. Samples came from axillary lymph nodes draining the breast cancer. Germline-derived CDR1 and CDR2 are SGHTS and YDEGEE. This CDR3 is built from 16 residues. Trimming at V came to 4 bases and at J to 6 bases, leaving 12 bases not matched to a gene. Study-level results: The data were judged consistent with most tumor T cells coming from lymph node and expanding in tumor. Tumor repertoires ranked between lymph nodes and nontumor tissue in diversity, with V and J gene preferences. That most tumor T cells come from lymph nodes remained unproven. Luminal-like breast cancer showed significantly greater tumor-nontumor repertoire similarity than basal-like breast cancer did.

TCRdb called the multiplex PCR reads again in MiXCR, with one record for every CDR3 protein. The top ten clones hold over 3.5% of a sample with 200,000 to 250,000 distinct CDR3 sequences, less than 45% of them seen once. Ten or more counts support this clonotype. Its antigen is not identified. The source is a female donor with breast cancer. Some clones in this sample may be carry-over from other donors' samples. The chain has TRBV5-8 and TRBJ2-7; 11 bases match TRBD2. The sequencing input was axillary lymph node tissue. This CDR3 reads CASSLPTSGSKSEQYF. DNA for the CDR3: TGTGCCAGCAGCCTACCTACTAGCGGGAGTAAAAGCGAGCAGTACTTC.